Each of the 20 T cell receptor beta chains below was sequenced from the same sample in a study of T cells in Graves' hyperthyroidism and ophthalmopathy. Regions amplified from RNA transcripts were the TCR beta CDR3 regions. A set of HTBI primers served as the primers for a first-round RT-PCR of the TCR CDR3. TCRdb used MiXCR to reprocess the multiplex PCR reads, holding one entry per CDR3 protein. The sample shows about 560,000 distinct CDR3 sequences, more than 15% of them seen only once. Sequencing used blood. All receptors derive from a woman younger than 45 with Graves' hyperthyroidism.

The table lists this clonotype with many counts. The rearrangement links TRBV6-2 or TRBV6-3 to TRBJ2-3; the match to TRBD2 covers 7 bases. The CDR3 covers 18 residues. Germline loops: CDR1 MNHEY, CDR2 SVGEGT. The J segment lost 3 bases and the V segment lost 7 bases, leaving 19 bases of the junction unmatched. The CDR3 loop reads CASTPEAHFAGATDTQYF. The CDR3 bases are TGTGCCAGCACCCCCGAGGCCCACTTTGCGGGAGCGACAGATACGCAGTATTTT.

This clonotype was recorded at least ten times. V and J are TRBV3-1 and TRBJ2-7, with D perhaps matching TRBD1 (6 bases). The CDR3 loop spans 14 amino acids. V was clipped by 4 bases and J by 2 bases, with 12 bases between them. The germline gives CDR1 LGHDT, CDR2 YNNKEL (reference sequence). Written as DNA, the CDR3 is TGTGCCAGCAGCCGCTTTGAGGGGGCCTACGAGCAGTACTTC. Translating gives CASSRFEGAYEQYF.

This clonotype was seen ten or more times. The V call is TRBV3-1, the J call TRBJ2-7; possibly TRBD2 for D (6 bases). CDR1 and CDR2 from the germline V gene are LGHDT and YNNKEL (reference sequence). Trimming stripped 6 bases from V and 7 bases from J, with 19 bases between. The CDR3 length is 14 residues. CDR3 nucleotides: TGTGCCAGCAGTCCAATCGGGGGACTCGGGGAGCAGTACTTC. Its protein product is CASSPIGGLGEQYF.

This clonotype was detected only a few times. A single base separates this from a much larger clone, so it may be a read error. J is TRBJ1-1 and V is TRBV5-1; no reliable D call. Trimming took 0 bases from V and 8 from J, leaving 14 bases between them. CDR1 is SGHRS, CDR2 YFSETQ, per germline. CDR3 length: 14 residues. This CDR3 reads CASSLGLREPEAFF. The CDR3 DNA reads TGCGCCAGCAGCTTGGGACTAAGGGAGCCCGAAGCTTTCTTT.

This clonotype was detected many times. CDR3 DNA: TGTGCCAGCAGCCCGGGACTAGCGAACTCCTACGAGCAGTACTTC. It codes for CASSPGLANSYEQYF. This chain uses TRBV7-2 with TRBJ2-7; the match to TRBD2 covers 10 bases. The J segment lost 0 bases and the V segment lost 5 bases, leaving 4 bases of the junction unmatched. The CDR3 is made up of 15 amino acids. Germline assignment: CDR1 SGHTA and CDR2 FQGNSA.

In its sample, this clonotype was seen a few times. The chain combines TRBV6-2 or TRBV6-3 with TRBJ2-1, with TRBD2 matching 7 bases. The CDR3 sequence is 12 residues long. Germline-derived CDR1 and CDR2 are MNHEY and SVGEGT. Trimming removed 8 bases from V and 13 bases from J; junction bases left unmatched: 11. In nucleotides, the CDR3 is TGTGCCAGCTTCGAGAGGGAGGGAGCCCAGTTCTTC. Amino acid sequence: CASFEREGAQFF.

This clonotype showed up just a few times. This chain joins TRBV28 and TRBJ2-1; D remains ambiguous. CDR1 is MDHEN and CDR2 is SYDVKM in the germline V gene. The CDR3 runs to 16 residues. V lost 6 bases and J 6 bases, leaving 21 bases between the germline ends. Written as DNA, the CDR3 is TGTGCCAGCAGCGCTATAATGAAGGGATCCGGCAATGAGCAGTTCTTC. Its translation: CASSAIMKGSGNEQFF.

Comment on this clonotype: This may come from a read error, since a much larger clone is one base off. The J gene is TRBJ2-7, the V gene TRBV29-1; D might be TRBD2 (6 bases). This CDR3 is built from 13 residues. Germline values: CDR1 SQVTM, CDR2 ANQGSEA. The V end was cut by 4 bases, the J end by 0 bases, with 10 bases between. CDR3 DNA: TGCAGCGTTGTGGACGGGAGCTCCTACGAGCAGTACTTC. It encodes CSVVDGSSYEQYF.

At least ten counts were recorded for this clonotype. This chain connects TRBV12-3 or TRBV12-4 to TRBJ1-4, with 9 bases aligning to TRBD1. CDR3 length: 15 amino acids. J was trimmed by 3 bases and V by 5 bases; bases with no gene match: 4. The CDR3 loop reads CASSTGGEANEKLFF. The CDR3 DNA is TGTGCCAGCAGTACAGGGGGCGAAGCTAATGAAAAACTGTTTTTT.

This clonotype was detected many times. This chain joins TRBV24-1 and TRBJ2-1; TRBD2 matches at 9 bases. Germline V lookup: CDR1 KGHDR, CDR2 SFDVKD. This CDR3 has 16 residues. Germline trimming cut 5 bases from V and 4 bases from J; bases unmatched to any gene: 8. Here the CDR3 DNA reads TGTGCCACCAGTGGCGCGCCGGGACTAGCATACAATGAGCAGTTCTTC. This sequence encodes CATSGAPGLAYNEQFF.

This clonotype showed up many times. The V gene is TRBV18, the J gene TRBJ2-1; unclear D gene. Germline V gene data show CDR1 as KGHSH and CDR2 as LQKENI. Trimming stripped 6 bases from V and 10 bases from J, with 13 bases between. The CDR3 loop spans 12 amino acids. The DNA for the CDR3 is TGTGCCAGCTCTCGAACCGCGGAGGAGCAGTTCTTC. Protein product: CASSRTAEEQFF.

V gene TRBV9 combines with J gene TRBJ2-7, with D hard to call. Germline V lookup: CDR1 SGDLS, CDR2 YYNGEE. CDR3 length equals 15 residues. Trimming removed 0 bases from V and 0 bases from J, with 10 bases in between. CDR3 sequence reads: CASSVDSRSSYEQYF. For the CDR3, the DNA is TGTGCCAGCAGCGTAGACTCGCGGAGCTCCTACGAGCAGTACTTC.

There are many counts of this clonotype. The V call is TRBV3-1, the J call TRBJ2-7, with D uncertain. Germline lookup yields CDR1 LGHDT and CDR2 YNNKEL (reference sequence). V lost 3 bases to trimming and J lost 2 bases, with 14 bases between them. This CDR3 contains 15 residues. The CDR3 coding sequence is TGTGCCAGCAGCCAGACCGGTGGTAGGGCCTACGAGCAGTACTTC. Protein product: CASSQTGGRAYEQYF.

For this clonotype: This may be a read error: a much more frequent sequence differs by one nucleotide. The chain links TRBV14 to TRBJ2-1; 7 positions match TRBD1. From germline, CDR1 is SGHDN and CDR2 FVKESK. The CDR3 sequence is 16 residues long. The CDR3: CASSQENRGLMHEQLF. The CDR3 DNA reads as TGTGCCAGCAGCCAGGAGAACAGGGGTTTGATGCATGAGCAGCTCTTC.

This rearrangement joins TRBV7-8 to TRBJ2-2; D unclear. Germline V lookup: CDR1 SGHVS, CDR2 FQNEAQ. The CDR3 contains 15 residues. V was cut by 1 base and J by 3 bases, with 9 bases left in between. Here the CDR3 reads CASSLVLTYTGELFF. CDR3 coding DNA: TGTGCCAGCAGCTTAGTTTTGACTTACACCGGGGAGCTGTTTTTT.

This clonotype was recorded at least ten times. The V call is TRBV28, the J call TRBJ2-7; 8 bases are a match to TRBD1. The CDR3 length is 15 residues. The V gene end was trimmed by 4 bases and the J gene end by 4 bases; junction bases not matched to a gene: 9. From germline, CDR1 is MDHEN and CDR2 SYDVKM. The DNA of the CDR3 is TGTGCCAGCAGTTCGTCTGGACAGGGCAAATACGAGCAGTACTTC. Encoded protein: CASSSSGQGKYEQYF.

This clonotype was seen a few times. The chain couples TRBV5-1 to TRBJ1-5; D not resolved. This CDR3 has 15 amino acids. V was cut by 0 bases and J by 6 bases, with 13 bases left in between. CDR1 and CDR2 from the germline V gene are SGHRS and YFSETQ. This chain's CDR3 is CASSLEGDSGQPQHF. CDR3 DNA sequence: TGCGCCAGCAGCTTGGAGGGTGATTCGGGTCAGCCCCAGCATTTT.

This clonotype was picked up many times. This chain connects TRBV7-2 to TRBJ2-3; possible D gene TRBD2, 5 bases. Trimming cost V 3 bases and J 5 bases, with 21 bases left between them. The CDR3 loop spans 17 amino acids. The germline V gene has CDR1 SGHTA and CDR2 FQGNSA. The CDR3 DNA reads as TGTGCCAGCAGCTTCAAGACGGACTCCTCCTCGGGAGATACGCAGTATTTT. It translates to CASSFKTDSSSGDTQYF.

This clonotype was seen a handful of times. The DNA of the CDR3 is TGTGCCACCAGTGGAGGGACAGGACCCGTCAATCAGCCCCAGCATTTT. This encodes CATSGGTGPVNQPQHF. The chain joins TRBV24-1 to TRBJ1-5; 8 nucleotides agree with TRBD1. From germline, CDR1 is KGHDR and CDR2 SFDVKD. V was pared by 5 bases and J by 3 bases, with 8 bases of the junction left unmatched. The CDR3 has 16 residues.

This clonotype was picked up many times. V gene TRBV27 combines with J gene TRBJ1-1; D is uncertain. The CDR3 totals 16 residues. Germline loops: CDR1 MNHEY, CDR2 SMNVEV (reference sequence). V was trimmed by 6 bases and J by 0 bases, leaving 17 bases between them. In nucleotides, the CDR3 is TGTGCCAGCAGCCCTTGGACGGACTACGTGAACACTGAAGCTTTCTTT. This gives the protein CASSPWTDYVNTEAFF.